This T cell receptor (beta chain) emerged from a study of shared clonotypes between healthy human individuals. The study, taken as a whole, reports: In contrast to clonotypes shared by all four donors, non-shared clonotypes had lower generation probabilities.

Germline V gene data show CDR1 as MDHEN and CDR2 as SYDVKM. The CDR3 has 14 amino acids. Deletions cut 4 bases from V and 0 bases from J, with 9 bases between. Here immunoSEQ multiplex PCR was the method, and the copy in TCRdb shows in-frame clones only, minus some. The sample includes over 850,000 clones, 75% to 85% of them seen just once. Concerning this clone: Its antigen is still unknown.

Source material: memory CD4+ T cells from PBMCs. Specified subset: CD45RA-negative fraction. The clonotype originates from a man between 18 and 35 years old in good health. Some clones in this sample may be carry-over from other donors' samples. The rearrangement links TRBV28 to TRBJ1-1, with D uncertain. CDR3 residues: CASSSFGLNTEAFF. The CDR3 DNA follows: TGTGCCAGCAGTTCCTTCGGACTGAACACTGAAGCTTTCTTT. Using reference TRBV28 and TRBJ1-1 for the parts outside the CDR3, the full variable domain is DVKVTQSSRYLVKRTGEKVFLECVQDMDHENMFWYRQDPGLGLRLIYFSYDVKMKEKGDIPEGYSVSREKKERFSLILESASTNQTSMYLCASSSFGLNTEAFFGQGTRLTVV.